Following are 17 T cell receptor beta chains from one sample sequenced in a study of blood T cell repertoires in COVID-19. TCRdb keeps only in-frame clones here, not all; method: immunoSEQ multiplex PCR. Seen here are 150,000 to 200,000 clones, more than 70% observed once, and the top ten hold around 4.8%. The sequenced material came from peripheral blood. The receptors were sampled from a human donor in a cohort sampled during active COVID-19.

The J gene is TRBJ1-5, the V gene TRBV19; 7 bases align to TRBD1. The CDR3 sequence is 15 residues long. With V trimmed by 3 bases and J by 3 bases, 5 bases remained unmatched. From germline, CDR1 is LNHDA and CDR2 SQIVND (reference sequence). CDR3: CASSIRQGVNQPQHF. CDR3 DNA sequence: TGTGCCAGTAGTATCCGGCAGGGGGTCAATCAGCCCCAGCATTTT.

CDR3 sequence (DNA): TGTGCCAGCTCAGGGGGACAGGGATGGTACGAGCAGTACTTC. Protein: CASSGGQGWYEQYF. J is TRBJ2-7 and V is TRBV18; 9 nucleotides align to TRBD1. This CDR3 contains 14 residues. Germline CDR1 and CDR2: KGHSH and LQKENI. Trimming took 5 bases from V and 4 from J; bases not matched to a gene: 6.

The DNA for the CDR3 is TGTGCCAGCAGCACCAACGGACAGGGCTGGGGTGGCTACACCTTC. This encodes CASSTNGQGWGGYTF. The chain recombines TRBV5-5 with TRBJ1-2; TRBD1 matches 8 bases. The CDR3 spans 15 residues. V lost 4 bases and J lost 7; bases outside the gene matches: 12. Per the germline V gene, CDR1 is SGHKS and CDR2 is YYEKEE (reference sequence).

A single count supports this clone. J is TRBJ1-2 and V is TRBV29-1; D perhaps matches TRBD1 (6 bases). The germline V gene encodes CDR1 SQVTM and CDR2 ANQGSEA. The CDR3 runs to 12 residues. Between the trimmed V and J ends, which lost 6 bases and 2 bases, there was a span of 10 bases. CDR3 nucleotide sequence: TGCAGCGTCGGGACACCAAACTATGGCTACACCTTC. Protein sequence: CSVGTPNYGYTF.

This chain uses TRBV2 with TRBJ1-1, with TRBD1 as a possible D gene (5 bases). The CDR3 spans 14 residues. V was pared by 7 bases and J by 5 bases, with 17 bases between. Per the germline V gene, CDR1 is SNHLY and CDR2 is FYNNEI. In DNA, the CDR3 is TGTGCCAGCACCGGAGGGACCCTGATGACTGAAGCTTTCTTT. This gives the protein CASTGGTLMTEAFF.

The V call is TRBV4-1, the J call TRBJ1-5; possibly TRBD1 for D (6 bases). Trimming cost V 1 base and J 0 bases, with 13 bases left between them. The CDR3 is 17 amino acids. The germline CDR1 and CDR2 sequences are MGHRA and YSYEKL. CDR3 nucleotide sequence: TGCGCCAGCAGCCAAGGAGGGGGTGCGGTTAGCAATCAGCCCCAGCATTTT. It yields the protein CASSQGGGAVSNQPQHF.

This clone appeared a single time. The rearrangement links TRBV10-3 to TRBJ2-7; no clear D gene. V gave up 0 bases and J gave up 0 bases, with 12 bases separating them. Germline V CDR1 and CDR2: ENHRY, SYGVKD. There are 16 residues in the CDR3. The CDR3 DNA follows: TGTGCCATCAGTGAGTCGATTTATCTTAGCTCCTACGAGCAGTACTTC. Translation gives CAISESIYLSSYEQYF.

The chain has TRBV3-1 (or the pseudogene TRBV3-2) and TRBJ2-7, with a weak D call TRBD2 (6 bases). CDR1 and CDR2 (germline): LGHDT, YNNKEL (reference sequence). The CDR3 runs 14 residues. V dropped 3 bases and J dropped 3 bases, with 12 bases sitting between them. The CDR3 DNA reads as TGTGCCAGCAGCCACGCCATGGGGGGCTACGAGCAGTACTTC. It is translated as CASSHAMGGYEQYF.

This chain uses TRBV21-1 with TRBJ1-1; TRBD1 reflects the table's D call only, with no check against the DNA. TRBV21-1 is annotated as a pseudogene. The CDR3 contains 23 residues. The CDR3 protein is CASSKLSASTGTRADLMNTEAFF. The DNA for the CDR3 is TGTGCCAGCAGCAAATTATCAGCATCGACCGGGACAAGGGCCGACCTCATGAACACTGAAGCTTTCTTT.

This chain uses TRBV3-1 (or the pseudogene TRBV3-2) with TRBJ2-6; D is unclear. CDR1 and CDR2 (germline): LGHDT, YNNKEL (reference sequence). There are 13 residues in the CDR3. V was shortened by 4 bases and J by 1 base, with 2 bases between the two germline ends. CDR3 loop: CASSPSGANVLTF. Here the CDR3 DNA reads TGTGCCAGCAGCCCTTCTGGGGCCAACGTCCTGACTTTC.

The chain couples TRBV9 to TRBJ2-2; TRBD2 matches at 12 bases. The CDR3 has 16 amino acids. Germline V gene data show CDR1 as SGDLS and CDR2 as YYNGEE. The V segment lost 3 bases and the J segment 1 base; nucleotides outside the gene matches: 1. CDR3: CASSGTSGKNTGELFF. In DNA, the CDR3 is TGTGCCAGCAGCGGGACTAGCGGGAAGAACACCGGGGAGCTGTTTTTT.

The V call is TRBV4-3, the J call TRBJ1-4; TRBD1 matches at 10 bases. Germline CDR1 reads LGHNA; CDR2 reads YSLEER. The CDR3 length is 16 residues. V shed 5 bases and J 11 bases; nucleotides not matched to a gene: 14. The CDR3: CASSLQPPGQGIKLFF. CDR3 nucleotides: TGCGCCAGCAGCTTACAACCTCCGGGACAGGGGATTAAACTGTTTTTT.

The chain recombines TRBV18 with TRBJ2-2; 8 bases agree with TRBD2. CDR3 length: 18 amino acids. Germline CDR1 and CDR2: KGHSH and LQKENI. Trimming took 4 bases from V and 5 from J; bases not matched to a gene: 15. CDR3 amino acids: CASSRTVSSGSTTGELFF. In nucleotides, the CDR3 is TGTGCCAGCTCACGAACCGTTTCCAGCGGGAGTACGACCGGGGAGCTGTTTTTT.

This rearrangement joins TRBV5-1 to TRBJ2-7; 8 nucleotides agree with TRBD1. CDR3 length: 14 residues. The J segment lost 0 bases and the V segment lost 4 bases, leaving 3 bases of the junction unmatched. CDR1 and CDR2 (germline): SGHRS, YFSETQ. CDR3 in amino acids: CASSKDRDSYEQYF. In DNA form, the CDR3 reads TGCGCCAGCAGCAAGGACAGGGACTCCTACGAGCAGTACTTC.

As DNA, the CDR3 is TGTGCCTGGAGTGCGCCTGACGGACACCTAAGAGGTGGCTACACCTTC. Its protein product is CAWSAPDGHLRGGYTF. The chain carries TRBV30 and TRBJ1-2; a weak D match, TRBD1 (5 bases). The CDR3 contains 16 residues. V was cut by 1 base and J by 7 bases, with 22 bases left in between. Germline V gene data show CDR1 as GTSNPN and CDR2 as SVGIG (reference sequence). The entire variable domain, with the rest obtained from reference TRBV30 and TRBJ1-2, is as follows: SQTIHQWPATLVQPVGSPLSLECTVEGTSNPNLYWYRQAAGRGLQLLFYSVGIGQISSEVPQNLSASRPQDRQFILSSKKLLLSDSGFYLCAWSAPDGHLRGGYTFGSGTRLTVV.

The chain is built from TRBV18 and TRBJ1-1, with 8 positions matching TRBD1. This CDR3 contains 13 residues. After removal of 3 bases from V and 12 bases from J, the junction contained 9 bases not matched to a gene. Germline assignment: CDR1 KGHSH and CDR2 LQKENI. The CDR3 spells CASSPERTGSSFF. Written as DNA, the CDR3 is TGTGCCAGCTCACCGGAGAGGACAGGGTCCTCTTTCTTT.

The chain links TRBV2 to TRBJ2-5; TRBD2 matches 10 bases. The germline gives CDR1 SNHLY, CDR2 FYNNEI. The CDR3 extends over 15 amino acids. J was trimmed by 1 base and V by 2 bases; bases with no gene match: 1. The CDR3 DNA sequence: TGTGCCAGCAGTGAAAGCGGGGGGGCCCAAGAGACCCAGTACTTC. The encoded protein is CASSESGGAQETQYF.